The 23 T cell receptor beta chains below were found in one sample sequenced in a study of blood T cell repertoires in COVID-19. Libraries were prepared by immunoSEQ multiplex PCR; TCRdb keeps only in-frame clonotypes and omits some of them. The data show 250,000 to 350,000 clones, with 90% seen just once and around 1.1% held by the top ten. Sequenced: PBMCs or T cells enriched from blood (not recorded which). The receptors come from a woman aged 25 to 39 who had recovered from COVID-19.

V is TRBV19 and J is TRBJ1-3; a possible D gene is TRBD1 (6 bases). Germline V gives CDR1 LNHDA, CDR2 SQIVND (reference sequence). Trimming took 3 bases from V and 0 from J, leaving 9 bases between them. The CDR3 has 15 amino acids. The CDR3 DNA follows: TGTGCCAGTAGTATCGGACAGTTCTCTGGAAACACCATATATTTT. Residues: CASSIGQFSGNTIYF.

This clone occurred once. The chain employs TRBV5-4 and TRBJ2-5; D is possibly TRBD1 (6 bases). Germline CDR1 is SGHNT and CDR2 is YYREEE (reference sequence). The germline V and J ends were trimmed by 1 base and 5 bases, with 9 bases remaining between them. The CDR3 spans 13 residues. CDR3 amino acids: CASSLKGVETQYF. DNA for the CDR3: TGTGCCAGCAGCTTGAAGGGGGTGGAGACCCAGTACTTC.

The chain couples TRBV7-9 to TRBJ1-4, with D unclear. V lost 4 bases and J lost 3, with 9 bases in between. The germline V gene has CDR1 SEHNR and CDR2 FQNEAQ (reference sequence). The CDR3 covers 14 residues. CDR3 sequence (DNA): TGTGCCAGCAGCTCTCCTGGCCCTAATGAAAAACTGTTTTTT. Its translation is CASSSPGPNEKLFF.

This clone was detected only once. Germline is not matched at one junction end, which may reflect a read error. The chain recombines TRBV7-7 with TRBJ1-5, with TRBD1 as a possible D gene (5 bases). The CDR3 extends over 16 amino acids. Germline CDR1 reads SSHAT; CDR2 reads FNYEAQ (reference sequence). The CDR3 DNA sequence: TGTGCTAGCAGCCCACAGACAGCTAATAGCAATCAGCCCCAGCATTTT. Protein product: CASSPQTANSNQPQHF.

This chain joins TRBV28 and TRBJ1-4; D gene unclear. This CDR3 comprises 17 residues. V was pared by 3 bases and J by 0 bases, with 14 bases between. The germline V gene encodes CDR1 MDHEN and CDR2 SYDVKM. In DNA, the CDR3 is TGTGCCAGCAGTTTGCAAACGGTGATTGCAACTAATGAAAAACTGTTTTTT. This sequence encodes CASSLQTVIATNEKLFF.

The chain joins TRBV6-5 to TRBJ1-5, with 9 bases matching TRBD1. Trimming cost V 6 bases and J 7 bases; bases outside gene matches: 10. Germline CDR1 MNHEY, CDR2 SVGAGI. The CDR3 has 15 residues. The CDR3 DNA follows: TGTGCCAGCAGGAGGGACAGGGTTCGGGGGCAGCCCCAGCATTTT. Translation gives CASRRDRVRGQPQHF.

V gene TRBV7-8 combines with J gene TRBJ2-6, with 7 bases lining up with TRBD2. Germline trimming cut 1 base from V and 0 bases from J; bases unmatched to any gene: 6. Germline CDR1 reads SGHVS; CDR2 reads FQNEAQ. The CDR3 sequence is 18 residues long. CDR3 sequence reads: CASSLVRGVTSGANVLTF. CDR3 nucleotides: TGTGCCAGCAGCTTAGTACGGGGGGTGACCTCTGGGGCCAACGTCCTGACTTTC.

This clone is a singleton in its sample. The rearrangement links TRBV30 to TRBJ1-1, with D possibly matching TRBD1 (5 bases). The CDR3 runs to 14 residues. The germline gives CDR1 GTSNPN, CDR2 SVGIG (reference sequence). The V end was cut by 3 bases, the J end by 5 bases, with 16 bases between. CDR3 DNA sequence: TGTGCCTGGAGCGGGAGCGCGGGGGGGACTGAAGCTTTCTTT. Its translation: CAWSGSAGGTEAFF.

The chain is built from TRBV19 and TRBJ2-4; 8 nucleotides match TRBD1. The germline V gene has CDR1 LNHDA and CDR2 SQIVND (reference sequence). This CDR3 contains 15 residues. V dropped 4 bases and J dropped 2; count of bases not matched to a gene: 4. CDR3 nucleotide sequence: TGTGCCAGTAGTAGTCGGACAGGGACCAAAAACATTCAGTACTTC. Translated, it gives CASSSRTGTKNIQYF.

The CDR3 reads CASSPPGTDTQYF. CDR3 DNA sequence: TGTGCCAGCTCACCGCCGGGCACAGATACGCAGTATTTT. The genes are TRBV18 and TRBJ2-3, with D uncertain. The germline V gene encodes CDR1 KGHSH and CDR2 LQKENI. The CDR3 loop spans 13 amino acids. V dropped 3 bases and J dropped 1 base, with 5 bases sitting between them.

The chain combines TRBV4-2 with TRBJ1-2, with 9 bases matching TRBD1. The CDR3 extends over 18 amino acids. Germline V gene lookup returns CDR1 LGHNA and CDR2 YNFKEQ. J lost 2 bases, V lost 0 bases, and 10 bases had no gene match. CDR3 sequence (DNA): TGTGCCAGCAGCCAAGATCGAGGACAGGGGAATTTCAACTATGGCTACACCTTC. It is translated as CASSQDRGQGNFNYGYTF.

This sequence joins TRBV11-2 and TRBJ2-7; TRBD2 matches at 8 bases. The CDR3 is made up of 16 amino acids. The V segment lost 1 base and the J segment 9 bases; nucleotides outside the gene matches: 14. The germline CDR1 and CDR2 sequences are SGHAT and FQNNGV. The CDR3 is CASSLGPSGSSSVQYF. CDR3 nucleotides: TGTGCCAGCAGCTTAGGCCCTAGCGGGTCGTCTTCGGTGCAGTACTTC.

The rearrangement links TRBV5-8 to TRBJ2-1; TRBD2 agrees at 7 bases. CDR1 and CDR2 from the germline V gene are SGHTS and YDEGEE. The V segment lost 3 bases and the J segment 1 base; nucleotides outside the gene matches: 4. There are 15 residues in the CDR3. The CDR3 nucleotides are TGTGCCAGCAGCTCCGTGGGAGGGTCCTACAATGAGCAGTTCTTC. Its translation is CASSSVGGSYNEQFF. Complete variable domain (other parts from reference TRBV5-8 and TRBJ2-1): EAGVTQSPTHLIKTRGQQATLRCSPISGHTSVYWYQQALGLGLQFLLWYDEGEERNRGNFPPRFSGRQFPNYSSELNVNALELEDSALYLCASSSVGGSYNEQFFGPGTRLTVL.

V usage is TRBV27 and J usage is TRBJ1-1; TRBD1 agrees at 9 bases. With 4 bases clipped from V and 3 bases from J, the junction kept 6 bases outside the gene matches. Germline CDR1 MNHEY, CDR2 SMNVEV (reference sequence). CDR3 size: 15 residues. The CDR3 bases are TGTGCCAGCAGTTCGGTCCGGGACAGGGACACTGAAGCTTTCTTT. Its protein is CASSSVRDRDTEAFF.

This clone was counted once. The V and J genes are TRBV5-5 and TRBJ2-1; TRBD1 is a possible D gene (5 bases). Trimming took off 2 bases at V and 1 base at J, with 13 bases between the two ends. This CDR3 has 16 amino acids. The germline V gene encodes CDR1 SGHKS and CDR2 YYEKEE (reference sequence). The CDR3 reads CASSLGDRRSYNEQFF. In DNA, the CDR3 is TGTGCCAGCAGCTTAGGTGACAGACGGTCCTACAATGAGCAGTTCTTC.

The chain recombines TRBV24-1 with TRBJ1-1; D ambiguous. V shed 6 bases and J shed 7 bases, with 8 bases lying between them. The CDR3 length is 11 residues. Per the germline V gene, CDR1 is KGHDR and CDR2 is SFDVKD. The CDR3 sequence: CATSRGGEAFF. For the CDR3, the DNA is TGTGCCACCAGTCGTGGCGGTGAAGCTTTCTTT.

The chain carries TRBV6-5 and TRBJ2-1; 12 positions match TRBD2. Germline V gives CDR1 MNHEY, CDR2 SVGAGI. The CDR3 covers 16 residues. The trim removed 4 bases at V and 4 bases at J, leaving 5 bases unmatched. For the CDR3, the DNA is TGTGCCAGCAGTTTGACTGGGACTAGCGGGTACAATGAGCAGTTCTTC. Amino acid sequence: CASSLTGTSGYNEQFF.

The chain joins TRBV6-5 to TRBJ1-2; 7 bases fit TRBD1. After removal of 7 bases from V and 4 bases from J, the junction contained 9 bases not matched to a gene. The CDR3 has 14 residues. The V gene's germline CDR1 is MNHEY and CDR2 SVGAGI. CDR3 sequence reads: CASTSGTDIYGYTF. Here the CDR3 DNA reads TGTGCCAGCACTTCCGGGACAGACATCTATGGCTACACCTTC.

The rearrangement links TRBV11-2 to TRBJ2-5, with D perhaps TRBD2 (5 bases). The CDR3 consists of 15 residues. Per germline, CDR1 SGHAT and CDR2 FQNNGV. The V and J ends lost 2 bases and 2 bases respectively, with 12 bases between them. The CDR3 here is CASSLSPSGQETQYF. In DNA, the CDR3 is TGTGCCAGCAGCTTATCCCCCTCGGGGCAAGAGACCCAGTACTTC. Complete variable domain (other parts from reference TRBV11-2 and TRBJ2-5): EAGVAQSPRYKIIEKRQSVAFWCNPISGHATLYWYQQILGQGPKLLIQFQNNGVVDDSQLPKDRFSAERLKGVDSTLKIQPAKLEDSAVYLCASSLSPSGQETQYFGPGTRLLVL.

V and J are TRBV12-3 or TRBV12-4 and TRBJ2-7; possibly TRBD1 for D (5 bases). Trimming took 10 bases from V and 2 from J, leaving 12 bases between them. There are 12 residues in the CDR3. CDR3 sequence: CATGKDAYEQYF. In DNA, the CDR3 is TGTGCCACAGGGAAGGACGCCTACGAGCAGTACTTC.

The chain joins TRBV29-1 to TRBJ2-7, with TRBD2 identical over 11 bases. V lost 6 bases and J lost 2; bases outside the gene matches: 3. Germline assignment: CDR1 SQVTM and CDR2 ANQGSEA. This CDR3 has 13 amino acids. The CDR3 reads CSVVTSGAYEQYF. The DNA for the CDR3 is TGCAGCGTGGTGACTAGCGGGGCCTACGAGCAGTACTTC.

The V gene is TRBV27, the J gene TRBJ1-6, with D maybe TRBD1 (6 bases). This CDR3 contains 14 residues. CDR1 is MNHEY, CDR2 SMNVEV, per germline (reference sequence). V was clipped by 6 bases and J by 7 bases, with 13 bases between them. This CDR3 is CASRVGQPNSPLHF. CDR3 in DNA: TGTGCCAGCAGAGTAGGACAGCCAAATTCACCCCTCCACTTT.

This clone appeared a single time. The V gene is TRBV19, the J gene TRBJ2-3; possible D gene TRBD1, 5 bases. Trimming stripped 3 bases from V and 3 bases from J, with 16 bases between. The germline V gene has CDR1 LNHDA and CDR2 SQIVND (reference sequence). The CDR3 is 16 amino acids. The CDR3 loop is CASSIGGGSGTDTQYF. The CDR3 DNA reads TGTGCCAGTAGTATTGGCGGTGGGTCAGGGACAGATACGCAGTATTTT.